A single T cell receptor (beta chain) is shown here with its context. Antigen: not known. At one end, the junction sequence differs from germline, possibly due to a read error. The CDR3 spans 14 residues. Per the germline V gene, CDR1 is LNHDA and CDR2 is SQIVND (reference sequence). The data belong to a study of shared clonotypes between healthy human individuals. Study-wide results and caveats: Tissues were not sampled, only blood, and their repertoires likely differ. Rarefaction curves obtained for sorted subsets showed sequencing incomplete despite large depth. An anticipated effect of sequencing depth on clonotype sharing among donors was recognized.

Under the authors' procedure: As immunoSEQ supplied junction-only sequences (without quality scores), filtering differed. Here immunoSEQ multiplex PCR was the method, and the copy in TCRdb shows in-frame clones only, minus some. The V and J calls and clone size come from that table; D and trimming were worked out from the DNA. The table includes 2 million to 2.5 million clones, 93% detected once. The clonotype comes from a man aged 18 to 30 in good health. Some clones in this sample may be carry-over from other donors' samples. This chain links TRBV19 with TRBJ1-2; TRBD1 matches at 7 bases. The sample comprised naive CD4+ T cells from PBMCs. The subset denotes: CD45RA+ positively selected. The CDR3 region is CASSATGASTGYTF. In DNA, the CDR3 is TGTGCCAGTAGTGCTACAGGGGCGTCAACCGGCTATACCTTC.